A selection of T cell receptor beta chains follows, all from one sample in a study of cytomegalovirus exposure and HLA in healthy donors. This table comes from immunoSEQ multiplex PCR, and its TCRdb copy is limited to in-frame clones, with some not included. The repertoire includes 75,000 to 95,000 clones, approximately 80% of them detected once, and 2.5% to 4% sits in the top ten. Sample: PBMCs. These receptors originate from a man in his fifties or sixties in good health and CMV-seronegative. CDR3s include the opening cysteine and the closing phenylalanine or tryptophan. Some rows have no size entry. The others give once, few or many, or a class for an expanded clone.

J | size | V | CDR3
TRBJ2-7 | NA | TRBV6-4 | CASSDSAGTAYEQYF
TRBJ1-1 | NA | TRBV4-2 | CASSQVEKTGPLNTEAFF
TRBJ2-4 | NA | TRBV6-1 | CASRRQGLAKNIQYF
TRBJ1-4 | NA | TRBV7-9 | CASSLGTGGEKLFF
TRBJ1-1 | NA | TRBV6-1 | CANKERESTEAFF
TRBJ2-3 | NA | TRBV5-5 | CASSATSGRPSTQYF
TRBJ2-7 | NA | TRBV5-1 | CASSLDTSSYEQYF
TRBJ1-5 | NA | TRBV7-9 | CASSLDRGGFPQHF
TRBJ2-7 | NA | TRBV5-5 | CASSLATGREQYF
TRBJ2-1 | once | TRBV7-2 | CASSPGQYNEQFF
TRBJ1-5 | NA | TRBV30 | CAWSAGRTGLYSNQPQHF
TRBJ1-5 | NA | TRBV7-2 | CASSAEHNQPQHF
TRBJ1-1 | NA | TRBV2 | CASIQVMIGNTEAFF
TRBJ1-1 | once | TRBV2 | CASHLALANTEAFF
TRBJ1-5 | NA | TRBV29-1 | CSVQEDRGGNQPQHF
TRBJ2-4 | NA | TRBV5-1 | CASSYDRGGKNIQYF
TRBJ2-7 | NA | TRBV5-1 | CASSSRDFSYEQYF
TRBJ1-4 | NA | TRBV15 | CATSRDLSNEKLFF
TRBJ2-3 | NA | TRBV11-2 | CASSFGTSGGLTDTQYF
TRBJ1-5 | NA | TRBV28 | CASQGATQPQHF
TRBJ2-1 | NA | TRBV18 | CASSPKQGSQPSSYNEQFF
TRBJ1-1 | NA | TRBV7-7 | CASSLNNGTENTEAFF
TRBJ1-2 | NA | TRBV7-9 | CASVGDGGGYTF